A single sample gave rise to the 13 T cell receptor beta chains below, sequenced in a study of blood T cell repertoires in COVID-19. The method was immunoSEQ multiplex PCR; TCRdb's version includes in-frame clones alone and lacks a portion of them. The table lists 110,000 or so clones, about 85% of them singletons. Material: peripheral blood. The receptor source for this set is a human donor in a cohort sampled during active COVID-19.

The chain is built from TRBV6-6 and TRBJ2-1; 8 bases are a match to TRBD2. Germline V gives CDR1 MNHNY, CDR2 SVGAGI (reference sequence). CDR3 length: 14 amino acids. Unmatched junction bases numbered 3, after V lost 5 bases and J lost 3 bases. The DNA for the CDR3 is TGTGCCAGCAGTCTGAGCGGGAGCTACAATGAGCAGTTCTTC. Protein product: CASSLSGSYNEQFF.

The chain uses TRBV9 and TRBJ1-5; D may be TRBD1 (6 bases). From germline, CDR1 is SGDLS and CDR2 YYNGEE. The CDR3 runs to 14 residues. V dropped 3 bases and J dropped 7 bases, with 14 bases sitting between them. The CDR3 DNA is TGTGCCAGCAGCGCGGCGGGGGGCTTGCAGCCCCAGCATTTT. Residues: CASSAAGGLQPQHF.

The rearrangement links TRBV4-1 to TRBJ2-1; D perhaps matches TRBD2 (6 bases). The CDR3 consists of 16 residues. CDR1 and CDR2 from the germline V gene are MGHRA and YSYEKL. V gave up 1 base and J gave up 0 bases, with 10 bases separating them. The CDR3 DNA reads TGCGCCAGCAGCCAAGTCAGCGGGTTCTCCTACAATGAGCAGTTCTTC. This translates into CASSQVSGFSYNEQFF.

The chain has TRBV4-3 and TRBJ2-7; TRBD2 matches at 7 bases. V lost 0 bases, J lost 1 base, and 3 bases stayed unmatched. CDR1 is LGHNA and CDR2 is YSLEER in the germline V gene. This CDR3 region has 15 residues. DNA for the CDR3: TGCGCCAGCAGCCAAGAGAGCGGGGCTTCCTACGAGCAGTACTTC. It encodes CASSQESGASYEQYF.

This clone was counted once. The chain links TRBV10-3 to TRBJ2-7, with D unclear. Trimming removed 0 bases from V and 3 bases from J, with 12 bases in between. CDR1 ENHRY and CDR2 SYGVKD come from the germline V gene. CDR3 length equals 15 residues. The CDR3 DNA is TGTGCCATCAGTGAGTCGCTCCAGGCCAACTACGAGCAGTACTTC. It yields the protein CAISESLQANYEQYF.

This clone appeared a few times. The chain has TRBV7-3 and TRBJ2-1; 9 bases are a match to TRBD2. The CDR3 sequence is 17 residues long. V lost 3 bases to trimming and J lost 0 bases; unmatched junction nucleotides: 6. CDR1 SGHTA and CDR2 FQGTGA come from the germline V gene. CDR3 region: CASSFAGGYSSYNEQFF. The CDR3 region has the DNA TGTGCCAGCAGCTTCGCGGGGGGGTACAGCTCCTACAATGAGCAGTTCTTC.

This clone was seen more than once but under ten times. The chain has TRBV7-8 and TRBJ1-5, with 7 bases lining up with TRBD1. The J segment lost 0 bases and the V segment lost 5 bases, leaving 10 bases of the junction unmatched. Germline V CDR1 and CDR2: SGHVS, FQNEAQ. This CDR3 contains 17 residues. CDR3 sequence: CASSEWDSSYSNQPQHF. The CDR3, as DNA: TGTGCCAGCAGCGAGTGGGACAGCTCATATAGCAATCAGCCCCAGCATTTT.

This clone is categorized as medium-sized (0.01 to 0.1%). The chain employs TRBV10-3 and TRBJ2-5; TRBD2 agrees at 12 bases. Germline trimming cut 1 base from V and 5 bases from J; bases unmatched to any gene: 2. The V gene's germline CDR1 is ENHRY and CDR2 SYGVKD. The CDR3 consists of 15 residues. The CDR3 DNA follows: TGTGCCATCAGTGAGTTCGGGACTAGCGGGGAGACCCAGTACTTC. The encoded protein is CAISEFGTSGETQYF.

The CDR3 nucleotides are TGTGCCAGCAGCCTCGGACTAGCGGGGGGCCACGAGACCCAGTACTTC. Protein: CASSLGLAGGHETQYF. This chain uses TRBV9 with TRBJ2-5; 14 nucleotides match TRBD2. The germline V gene has CDR1 SGDLS and CDR2 YYNGEE. This CDR3 contains 16 residues. V lost 4 bases to trimming and J lost 5 bases; unmatched junction nucleotides: 7.

The chain uses TRBV15 and TRBJ1-3, with 9 bases identical to TRBD1. This CDR3 comprises 17 residues. Germline loops: CDR1 LNHNV, CDR2 YYDKDF (reference sequence). The V gene end was trimmed by 0 bases and the J gene end by 2 bases; junction bases not matched to a gene: 5. The CDR3 loop is CATSRDRRDRAGNTIYF. CDR3 DNA: TGTGCCACCAGCAGAGATCGAAGGGACAGGGCTGGAAACACCATATATTTT.

The chain has TRBV29-1 and TRBJ1-1; 9 bases are shared with TRBD1. J was trimmed by 5 bases and V by 7 bases; bases with no gene match: 8. This CDR3 spans 13 amino acids. Germline V gene sequence: CDR1 SQVTM, CDR2 ANQGSEA. This CDR3 is CSAVLTGGTEAFF. The CDR3, as DNA: TGCAGCGCCGTATTGACAGGGGGGACTGAAGCTTTCTTT.

Here the CDR3 reads CAISETTGQNTGELFF. The CDR3, as DNA: TGTGCCATCAGTGAGACCACAGGGCAGAACACCGGGGAGCTGTTTTTT. The chain employs TRBV10-3 and TRBJ2-2; possibly TRBD1 for D (6 bases). Trimming removed 2 bases at V and 1 base at J, with 11 bases between. Germline V gives CDR1 ENHRY, CDR2 SYGVKD. The CDR3 runs to 16 residues.

The gene calls are TRBV5-1 and TRBJ2-2; D is ambiguous. Trimming stripped 0 bases from V and 1 base from J, with 7 bases between. CDR3 length: 15 amino acids. Per the germline V gene, CDR1 is SGHRS and CDR2 is YFSETQ. The CDR3 protein is CASSLAQMNTGELFF. The CDR3 DNA is TGCGCCAGCAGCTTGGCCCAAATGAACACCGGGGAGCTGTTTTTT.